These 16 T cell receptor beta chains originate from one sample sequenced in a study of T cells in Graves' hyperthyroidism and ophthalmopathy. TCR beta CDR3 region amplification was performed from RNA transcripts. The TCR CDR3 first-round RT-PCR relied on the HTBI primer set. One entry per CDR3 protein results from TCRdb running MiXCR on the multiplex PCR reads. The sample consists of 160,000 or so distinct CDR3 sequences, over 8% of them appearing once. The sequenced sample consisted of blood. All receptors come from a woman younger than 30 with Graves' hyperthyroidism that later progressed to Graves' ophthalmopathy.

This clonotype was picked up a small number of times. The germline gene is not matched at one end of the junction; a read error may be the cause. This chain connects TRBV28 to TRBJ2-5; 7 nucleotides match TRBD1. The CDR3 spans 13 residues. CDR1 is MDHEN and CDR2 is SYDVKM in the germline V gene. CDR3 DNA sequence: TGTGCCAGCAGTTTAGGGACAGCTCCGCGGATGGACTTC. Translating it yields CASSLGTAPRMDF.

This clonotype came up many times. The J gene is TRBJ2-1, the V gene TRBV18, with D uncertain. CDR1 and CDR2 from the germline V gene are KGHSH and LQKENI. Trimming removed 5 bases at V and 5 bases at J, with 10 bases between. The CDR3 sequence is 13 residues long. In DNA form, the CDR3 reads TGTGCCAGCTCATCACTTGCGGACAATGAGCAGTTCTTC. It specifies CASSSLADNEQFF.

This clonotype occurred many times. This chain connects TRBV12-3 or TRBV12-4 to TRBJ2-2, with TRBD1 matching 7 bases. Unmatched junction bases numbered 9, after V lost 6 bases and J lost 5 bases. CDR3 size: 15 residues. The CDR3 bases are TGTGCCAGCAGGACAGGGAATGGAGGAACCGGGGAGCTGTTTTTT. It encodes CASRTGNGGTGELFF.

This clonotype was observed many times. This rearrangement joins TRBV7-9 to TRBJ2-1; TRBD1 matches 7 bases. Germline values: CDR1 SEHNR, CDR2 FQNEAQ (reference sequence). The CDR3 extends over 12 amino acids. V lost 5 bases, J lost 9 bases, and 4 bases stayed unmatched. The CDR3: CASSQGGGEQFF. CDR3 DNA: TGTGCCAGCAGCCAAGGGGGCGGTGAGCAGTTCTTC.

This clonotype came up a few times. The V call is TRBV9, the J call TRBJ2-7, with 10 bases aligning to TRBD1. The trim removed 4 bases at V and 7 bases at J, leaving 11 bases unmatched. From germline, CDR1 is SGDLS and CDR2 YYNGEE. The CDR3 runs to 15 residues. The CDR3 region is CASSHFSSDRGEQYF. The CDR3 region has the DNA TGTGCCAGCAGCCACTTCAGCTCGGACAGGGGGGAGCAGTACTTC.

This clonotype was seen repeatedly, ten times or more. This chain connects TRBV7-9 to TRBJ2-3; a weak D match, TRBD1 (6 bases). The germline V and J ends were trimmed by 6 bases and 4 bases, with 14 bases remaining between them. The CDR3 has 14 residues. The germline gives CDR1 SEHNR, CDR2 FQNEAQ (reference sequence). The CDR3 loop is CASSGGSSSDTQYF. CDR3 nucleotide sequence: TGTGCCAGCAGTGGGGGCAGTTCCTCAGATACGCAGTATTTT.

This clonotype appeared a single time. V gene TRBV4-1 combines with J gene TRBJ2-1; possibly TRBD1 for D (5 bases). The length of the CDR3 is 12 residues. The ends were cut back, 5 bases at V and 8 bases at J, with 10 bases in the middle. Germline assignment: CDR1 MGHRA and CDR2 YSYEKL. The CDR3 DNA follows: TGCGCCAGCAGCTCAGGGCTCGATGAGCAGTTCTTC. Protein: CASSSGLDEQFF.

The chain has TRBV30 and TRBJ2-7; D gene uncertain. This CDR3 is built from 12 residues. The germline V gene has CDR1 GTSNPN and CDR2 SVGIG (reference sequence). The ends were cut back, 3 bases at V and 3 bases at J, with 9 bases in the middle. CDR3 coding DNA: TGTGCCTGGAGGGCGGTCGGCTACGAGCAGTACTTC. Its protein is CAWRAVGYEQYF.

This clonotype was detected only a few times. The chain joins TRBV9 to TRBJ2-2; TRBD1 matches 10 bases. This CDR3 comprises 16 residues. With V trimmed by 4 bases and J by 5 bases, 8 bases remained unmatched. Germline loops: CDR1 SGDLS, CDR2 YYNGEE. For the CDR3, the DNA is TGTGCCAGCAGCATTAGGGACAGGGGTATAACCGGGGAGCTGTTTTTT. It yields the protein CASSIRDRGITGELFF.

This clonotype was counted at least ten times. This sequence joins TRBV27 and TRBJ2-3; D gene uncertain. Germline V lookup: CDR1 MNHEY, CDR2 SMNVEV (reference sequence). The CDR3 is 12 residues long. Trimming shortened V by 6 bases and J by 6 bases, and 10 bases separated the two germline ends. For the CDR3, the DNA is TGTGCCAGCAGCCTCCCACCCGATACGCAGTATTTT. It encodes CASSLPPDTQYF.

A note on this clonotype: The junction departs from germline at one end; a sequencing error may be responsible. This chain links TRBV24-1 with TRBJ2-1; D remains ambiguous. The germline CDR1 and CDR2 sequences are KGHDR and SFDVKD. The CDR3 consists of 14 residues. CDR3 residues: CATSDLSRIDEQLF. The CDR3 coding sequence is TGTGCCACCAGTGATTTGTCCAGGATAGATGAGCAGCTCTTC.

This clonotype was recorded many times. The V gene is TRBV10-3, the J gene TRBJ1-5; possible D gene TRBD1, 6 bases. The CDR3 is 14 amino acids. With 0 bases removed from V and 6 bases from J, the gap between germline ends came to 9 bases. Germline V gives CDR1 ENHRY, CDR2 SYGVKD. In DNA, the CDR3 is TGTGCCATCAGTGAGTCGAGGGGGGTTCAGCCCCAGCATTTT. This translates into CAISESRGVQPQHF.

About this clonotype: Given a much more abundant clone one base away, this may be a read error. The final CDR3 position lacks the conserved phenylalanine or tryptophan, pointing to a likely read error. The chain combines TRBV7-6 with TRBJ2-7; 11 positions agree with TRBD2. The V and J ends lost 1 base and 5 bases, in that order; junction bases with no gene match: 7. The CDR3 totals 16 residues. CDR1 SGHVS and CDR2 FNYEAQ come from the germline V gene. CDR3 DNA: TGTGCCAGCAGCTTAGTGGTAGCGGGAGGGCCACACGAGCAGTACCTC. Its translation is CASSLVVAGGPHEQYL.

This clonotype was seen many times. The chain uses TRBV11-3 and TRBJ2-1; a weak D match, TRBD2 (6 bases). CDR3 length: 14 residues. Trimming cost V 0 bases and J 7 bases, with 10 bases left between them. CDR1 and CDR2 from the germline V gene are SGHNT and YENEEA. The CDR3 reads CASSLEGGSNEQFF. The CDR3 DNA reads TGTGCCAGCAGCTTAGAGGGGGGAAGTAATGAGCAGTTCTTC.

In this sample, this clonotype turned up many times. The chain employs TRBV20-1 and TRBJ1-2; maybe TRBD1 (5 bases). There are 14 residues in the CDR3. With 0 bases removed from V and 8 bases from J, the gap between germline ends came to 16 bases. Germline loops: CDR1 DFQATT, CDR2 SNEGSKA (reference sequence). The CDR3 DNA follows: TGCAGTGCTAGAGAGTTTCAGGGTAAAGGAGGCTACACCTTC. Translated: CSAREFQGKGGYTF.

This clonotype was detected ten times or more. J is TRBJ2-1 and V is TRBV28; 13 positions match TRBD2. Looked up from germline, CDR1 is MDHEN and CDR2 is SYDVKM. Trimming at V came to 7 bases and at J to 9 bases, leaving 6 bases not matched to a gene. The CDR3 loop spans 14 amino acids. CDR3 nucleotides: TGTGCCAGCACCCTGGGACTAGCGGGACGTGAGCAGTTCTTC. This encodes CASTLGLAGREQFF.